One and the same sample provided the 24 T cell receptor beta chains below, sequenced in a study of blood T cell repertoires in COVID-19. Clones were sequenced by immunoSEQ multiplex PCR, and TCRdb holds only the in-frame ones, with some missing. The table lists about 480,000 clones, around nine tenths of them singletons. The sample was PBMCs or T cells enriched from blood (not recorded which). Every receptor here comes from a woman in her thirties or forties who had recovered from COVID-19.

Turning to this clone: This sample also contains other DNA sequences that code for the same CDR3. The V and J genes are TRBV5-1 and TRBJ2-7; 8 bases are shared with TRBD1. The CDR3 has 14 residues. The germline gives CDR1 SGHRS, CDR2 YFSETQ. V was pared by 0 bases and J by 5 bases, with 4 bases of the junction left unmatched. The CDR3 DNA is TGCGCCAGCAGCTTGGTTGGACAGGGAAACGAGCAGTACTTC. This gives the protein CASSLVGQGNEQYF. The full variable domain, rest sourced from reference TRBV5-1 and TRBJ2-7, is KAGVTQTPRYLIKTRGQQVTLSCSPISGHRSVSWYQQTPGQGLQFLFEYFSETQRNKGNFPGRFSGRQFSNSRSEMNVSTLELGDSALYLCASSLVGQGNEQYFGPGTRLTVT.

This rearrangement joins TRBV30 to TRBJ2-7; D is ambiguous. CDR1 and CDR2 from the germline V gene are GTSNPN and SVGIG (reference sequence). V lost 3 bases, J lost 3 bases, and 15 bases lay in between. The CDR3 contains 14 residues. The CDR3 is CAWSVSALLYEQYF. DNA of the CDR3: TGTGCCTGGAGCGTAAGCGCCTTACTCTACGAGCAGTACTTC.

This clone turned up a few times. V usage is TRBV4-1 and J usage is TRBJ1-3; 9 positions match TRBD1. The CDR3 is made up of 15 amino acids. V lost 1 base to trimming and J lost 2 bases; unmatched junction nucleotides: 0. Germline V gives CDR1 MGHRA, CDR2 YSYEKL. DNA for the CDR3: TGCGCCAGCAGCCAAGGACAGGGGGCTGGAAACACCATATATTTT. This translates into CASSQGQGAGNTIYF.

Here the CDR3 reads CASKGQHQPQHF. CDR3 in DNA: TGTGCCAGTAAGGGGCAGCATCAGCCCCAGCATTTT. The gene calls are TRBV19 and TRBJ1-5; possible D gene TRBD1, 5 bases. Per the germline V gene, CDR1 is LNHDA and CDR2 is SQIVND (reference sequence). The CDR3 has 12 amino acids. Between the trimmed V and J ends, which lost 7 bases and 5 bases, there was a span of 9 bases.

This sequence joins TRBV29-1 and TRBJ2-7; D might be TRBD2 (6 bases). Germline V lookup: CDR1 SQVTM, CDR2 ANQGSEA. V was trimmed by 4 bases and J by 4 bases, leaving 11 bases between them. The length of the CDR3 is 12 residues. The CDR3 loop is CSVGRDLYEQYF. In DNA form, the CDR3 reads TGCAGCGTTGGGCGGGACCTATACGAGCAGTACTTC.

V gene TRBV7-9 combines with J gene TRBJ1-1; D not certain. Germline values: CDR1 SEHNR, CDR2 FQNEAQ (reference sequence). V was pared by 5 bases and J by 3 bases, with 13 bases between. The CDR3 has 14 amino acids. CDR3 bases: TGTGCCAGCAGCCCGACAACGTGGGACACTGAAGCTTTCTTT. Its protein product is CASSPTTWDTEAFF.

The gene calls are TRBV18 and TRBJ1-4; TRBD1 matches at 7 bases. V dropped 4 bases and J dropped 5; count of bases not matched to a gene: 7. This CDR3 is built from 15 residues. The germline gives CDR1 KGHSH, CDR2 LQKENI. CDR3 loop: CASSQSRGWNEKLFF. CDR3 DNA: TGTGCCAGCTCACAATCCAGGGGGTGGAATGAAAAACTGTTTTTT.

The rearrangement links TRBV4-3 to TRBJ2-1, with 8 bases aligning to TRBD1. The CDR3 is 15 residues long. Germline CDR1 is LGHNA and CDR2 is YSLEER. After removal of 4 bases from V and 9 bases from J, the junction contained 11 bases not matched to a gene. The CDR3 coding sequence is TGCGCCAGCAGCCCCGACAGGGGCCGGGCTATTGAGCAGTTCTTC. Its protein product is CASSPDRGRAIEQFF.

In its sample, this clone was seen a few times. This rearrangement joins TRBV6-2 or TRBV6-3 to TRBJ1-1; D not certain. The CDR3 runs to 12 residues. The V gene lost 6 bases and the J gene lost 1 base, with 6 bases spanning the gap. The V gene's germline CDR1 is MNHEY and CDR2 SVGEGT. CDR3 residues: CASSHRNTEAFF. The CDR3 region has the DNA TGTGCCAGCAGCCACAGGAACACTGAAGCTTTCTTT.

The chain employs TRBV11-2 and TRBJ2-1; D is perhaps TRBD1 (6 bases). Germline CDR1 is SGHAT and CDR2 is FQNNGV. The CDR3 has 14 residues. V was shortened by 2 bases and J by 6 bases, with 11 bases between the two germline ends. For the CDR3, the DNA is TGTGCCAGCAGCTTACCGACAGGAGGCAATGAGCAGTTCTTC. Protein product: CASSLPTGGNEQFF.

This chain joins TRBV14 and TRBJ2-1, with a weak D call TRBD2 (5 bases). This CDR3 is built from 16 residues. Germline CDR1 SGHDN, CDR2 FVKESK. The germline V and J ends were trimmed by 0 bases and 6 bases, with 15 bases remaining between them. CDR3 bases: TGTGCCAGCAGCCAAGATTGGGGTGGAGGTATCAATGAGCAGTTCTTC. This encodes CASSQDWGGGINEQFF.

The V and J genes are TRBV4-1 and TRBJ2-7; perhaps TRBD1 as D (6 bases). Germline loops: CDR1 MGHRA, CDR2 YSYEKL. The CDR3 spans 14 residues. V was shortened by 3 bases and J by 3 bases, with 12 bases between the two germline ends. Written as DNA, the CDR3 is TGCGCCAGCAGCCAGCGCAGGGGAGACTACGAGCAGTACTTC. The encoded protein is CASSQRRGDYEQYF.

The CDR3 DNA sequence: TGTGCCAGCAGCCAAGAGGAAGGAATGATGCAGGGGCCCTATGGCTACACCTTC. It is translated as CASSQEEGMMQGPYGYTF. J is TRBJ1-2 and V is TRBV3-1 (or the pseudogene TRBV3-2); the D gene is possibly TRBD1 (6 bases). Germline CDR1 is LGHDT and CDR2 is YNNKEL (reference sequence). Trimming removed 0 bases at V and 4 bases at J, with 21 bases between. The CDR3 consists of 18 residues.

CDR3 nucleotides: TGTGCCAGCAGCTTAGGCAGTGAAGCTTTCTTT. Encoded protein: CASSLGSEAFF. The chain recombines TRBV11-2 with TRBJ1-1, with D unclear. Between the trimmed V and J ends, which lost 1 base and 7 bases, there was a span of 4 bases. The germline V gene has CDR1 SGHAT and CDR2 FQNNGV. The CDR3 is 11 amino acids.

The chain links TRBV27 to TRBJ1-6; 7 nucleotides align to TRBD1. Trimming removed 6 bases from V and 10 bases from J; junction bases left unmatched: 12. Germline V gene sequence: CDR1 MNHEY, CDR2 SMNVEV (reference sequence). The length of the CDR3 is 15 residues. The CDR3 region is CASRDRFLNGSPLHF. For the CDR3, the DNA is TGTGCCAGCAGGGACAGGTTCCTTAATGGATCACCCCTCCACTTT.

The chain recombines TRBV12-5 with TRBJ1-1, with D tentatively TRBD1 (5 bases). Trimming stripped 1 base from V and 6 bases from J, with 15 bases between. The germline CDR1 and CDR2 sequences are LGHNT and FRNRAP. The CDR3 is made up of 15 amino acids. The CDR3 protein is CASGLDPVGASEAFF. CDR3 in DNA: TGTGCTAGTGGTTTGGACCCAGTAGGGGCCTCTGAAGCTTTCTTT.

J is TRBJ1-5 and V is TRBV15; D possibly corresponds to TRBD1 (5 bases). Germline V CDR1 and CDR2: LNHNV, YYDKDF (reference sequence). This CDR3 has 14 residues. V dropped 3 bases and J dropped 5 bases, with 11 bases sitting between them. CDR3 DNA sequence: TGTGCCACCAGCAGCCAATCGGGGGATCAGCCCCAGCATTTT. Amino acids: CATSSQSGDQPQHF.

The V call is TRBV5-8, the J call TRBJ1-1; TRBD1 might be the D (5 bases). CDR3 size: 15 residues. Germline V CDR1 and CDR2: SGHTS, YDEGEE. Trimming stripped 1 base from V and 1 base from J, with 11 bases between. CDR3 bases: TGTGCCAGCAGCTTGAGAGGCGACAGGAACACTGAAGCTTTCTTT. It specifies CASSLRGDRNTEAFF.

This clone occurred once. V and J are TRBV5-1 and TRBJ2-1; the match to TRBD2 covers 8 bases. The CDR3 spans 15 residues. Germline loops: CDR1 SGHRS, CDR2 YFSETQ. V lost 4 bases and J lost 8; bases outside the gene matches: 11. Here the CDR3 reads CASSPGLALTDEQFF. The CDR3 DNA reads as TGCGCCAGCAGCCCAGGACTAGCCCTAACCGATGAGCAGTTCTTC.

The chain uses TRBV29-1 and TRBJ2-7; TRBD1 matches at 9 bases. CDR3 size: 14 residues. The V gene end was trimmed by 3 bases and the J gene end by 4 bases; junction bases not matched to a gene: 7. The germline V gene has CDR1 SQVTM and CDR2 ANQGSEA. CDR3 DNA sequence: TGCAGCGTTGAGGGGACAGGGATGAAGTACGAGCAGTACTTC. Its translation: CSVEGTGMKYEQYF.

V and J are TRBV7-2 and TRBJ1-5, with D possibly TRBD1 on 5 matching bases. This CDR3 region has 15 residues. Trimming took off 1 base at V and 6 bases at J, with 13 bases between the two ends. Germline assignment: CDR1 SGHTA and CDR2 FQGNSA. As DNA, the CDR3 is TGTGCCAGCAGCTTAGTGGCAGGGAAGGGTCAGCCCCAGCATTTT. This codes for CASSLVAGKGQPQHF. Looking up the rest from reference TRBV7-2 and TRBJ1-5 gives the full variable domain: GAGVSQSPSNKVTEKGKDVELRCDPISGHTALYWYRQSLGQGLEFLIYFQGNSAPDKSGLPSDRFSAERTGGSVSTLTIQRTQQEDSAVYLCASSLVAGKGQPQHFGDGTRLSIL.

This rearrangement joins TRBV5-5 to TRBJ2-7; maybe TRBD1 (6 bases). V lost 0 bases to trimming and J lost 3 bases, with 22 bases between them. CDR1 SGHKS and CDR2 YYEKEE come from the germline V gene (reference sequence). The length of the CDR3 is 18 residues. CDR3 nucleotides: TGTGCCAGCAGCTTGGTGGGGACATTGCAGGCTTGGAACTACGAGCAGTACTTC. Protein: CASSLVGTLQAWNYEQYF.

The chain's CDR3 is CATSRERANYGYTF. In nucleotides, the CDR3 is TGTGCCACCAGCAGAGAGAGAGCTAACTATGGCTACACCTTC. The V and J genes are TRBV15 and TRBJ1-2, with unresolved D. The CDR3 is 14 residues long. Germline V gene lookup returns CDR1 LNHNV and CDR2 YYDKDF (reference sequence). Trimming cost V 0 bases and J 0 bases, with 5 bases left between them.

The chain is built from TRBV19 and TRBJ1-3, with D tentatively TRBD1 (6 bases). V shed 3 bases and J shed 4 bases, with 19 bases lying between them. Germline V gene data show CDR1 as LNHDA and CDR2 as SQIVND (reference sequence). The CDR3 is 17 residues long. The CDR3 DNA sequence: TGTGCCAGTAGTATCGAGCCAACAGGGTCCGCGGGAAACACCATATATTTT. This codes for CASSIEPTGSAGNTIYF. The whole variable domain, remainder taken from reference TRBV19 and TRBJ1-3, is DGGITQSPKYLFRKEGQNVTLSCEQNLNHDAMYWYRQDPGQGLRLIYYSQIVNDFQKGDIAEGYSVSREKKESFPLTVTSAQKNPTAFYLCASSIEPTGSAGNTIYFGEGSWLTVV.